Below, 20 T cell receptor beta chains from the same sample are listed, as sequenced in a study of blood T cell repertoires in COVID-19 (dated by TCRdb to 2018 to 2021). The method was the immunoSEQ multiplex PCR assay. Drawn from immuneACCESS, this table holds only the in-frame rearrangements with V and J called that TCRdb kept. Clones are partly lost; checked studies trace under half to an unresolved V gene and leave the rest unexplained. This sample has approximately 300,000 clones in its table, and about nine tenths of those were observed once. The ten largest clones take up roughly 2.1% of the sample. Sequencing was carried out using peripheral blood. The source is a man between 18 and 35 years old with active or convalescent COVID-19.

V usage is TRBV2 and J usage is TRBJ1-2; possible D gene TRBD1, 6 bases. Germline V gives CDR1 SNHLY, CDR2 FYNNEI. With 3 bases removed from V and 1 base from J, the gap between germline ends came to 12 bases. The CDR3 is made up of 15 amino acids. CDR3 region: CASSEFRQDNYGYTF. The CDR3 coding sequence is TGTGCCAGCAGTGAGTTCCGACAGGATAACTATGGCTACACCTTC.

The chain recombines TRBV4-3 with TRBJ1-4; D is uncertain. Germline CDR1 reads LGHNA; CDR2 reads YSLEER. The CDR3 consists of 17 residues. The V gene lost 0 bases and the J gene lost 3 bases, with 14 bases spanning the gap. The CDR3 sequence: CASSQDYPSRSNEKLFF. Written as DNA, the CDR3 is TGCGCCAGCAGCCAAGACTATCCTTCCAGGTCTAATGAAAAACTGTTTTTT.

The chain has TRBV4-2 and TRBJ1-2, with 9 bases aligning to TRBD1. The ends lost 0 bases at V and 4 bases at J; junction bases unmatched: 6. From germline, CDR1 is LGHNA and CDR2 YNFKEQ. CDR3 length: 16 amino acids. In DNA, the CDR3 is TGTGCCAGCAGCCAAGAGAACAGGGGGCTTGTCTATGGCTACACCTTC. This gives the protein CASSQENRGLVYGYTF.

This chain links TRBV7-6 with TRBJ2-7; D perhaps matches TRBD2 (6 bases). The CDR3 contains 15 residues. The V end lost 2 bases, the J end lost 7 bases, and 18 bases lay between the germline ends. Germline V gene sequence: CDR1 SGHVS, CDR2 FNYEAQ. Here the CDR3 reads CASSLSALDRGEQYF. CDR3 nucleotide sequence: TGTGCCAGCAGCTTAAGCGCTTTGGACCGGGGGGAGCAGTACTTC.

This chain connects TRBV18 to TRBJ2-7, with D unresolved. The CDR3 is 14 residues long. CDR1 is KGHSH, CDR2 LQKENI, per germline. V was pared by 2 bases and J by 2 bases, with 10 bases between. The DNA for the CDR3 is TGTGCCAGCTCACCAAGCCCGATTCCCTACGAGCAGTACTTC. This encodes CASSPSPIPYEQYF.

V gene TRBV27 combines with J gene TRBJ1-5; D ambiguous. Trimming cost V 2 bases and J 5 bases, with 10 bases left between them. The CDR3 consists of 14 residues. CDR1 and CDR2 (germline): MNHEY, SMNVEV (reference sequence). CDR3: CASSLGGNHQPQHF. Here the CDR3 DNA reads TGTGCCAGCAGTTTAGGAGGGAACCATCAGCCCCAGCATTTT.

The genes are TRBV4-1 and TRBJ2-7; 8 bases line up with TRBD1. J gave up 5 bases and V 4 bases, and 13 bases lay outside the gene matches. The CDR3 sequence is 16 residues long. Germline CDR1 MGHRA, CDR2 YSYEKL. The CDR3 coding sequence is TGCGCCAGCAGCCCCAGAACGTCGACAGGGGACCACGAGCAGTACTTC. Protein sequence: CASSPRTSTGDHEQYF.

The V and J genes are TRBV14 and TRBJ1-4; possible D gene TRBD1, 6 bases. V was pared by 4 bases and J by 3 bases, with 12 bases between. Germline CDR1 reads SGHDN; CDR2 reads FVKESK. The CDR3 totals 15 residues. CDR3 protein: CASSPREGANEKLFF. For the CDR3, the DNA is TGTGCCAGCAGCCCGCGTGAGGGGGCTAATGAAAAACTGTTTTTT. Using reference TRBV14 and TRBJ1-4 for the parts outside the CDR3, the full variable domain is EAGVTQFPSHSVIEKGQTVTLRCDPISGHDNLYWYRRVMGKEIKFLLHFVKESKQDESGMPNNRFLAERTGGTYSTLKVQPAELEDSGVYFCASSPREGANEKLFFGSGTQLSVL.

The rearrangement joins TRBV11-2 to TRBJ2-2, with no clear D. Looked up from germline, CDR1 is SGHAT and CDR2 is FQNNGV. Trimming took off 5 bases at V and 3 bases at J, with 13 bases between the two ends. The CDR3 is 15 residues long. The DNA of the CDR3 is TGTGCCAGCAGCCTTGGGCCTGGATACACCGGGGAGCTGTTTTTT. This translates into CASSLGPGYTGELFF.

The rearrangement links TRBV18 to TRBJ2-7; unclear D gene. V dropped 3 bases and J dropped 5 bases, with 20 bases sitting between them. This CDR3 spans 16 amino acids. Germline CDR1 KGHSH, CDR2 LQKENI. CDR3 amino acids: CASSPVMSSFLNEQYF. As DNA, the CDR3 is TGTGCCAGCTCACCGGTCATGAGCTCTTTCTTGAACGAGCAGTACTTC.

The chain carries TRBV27 and TRBJ2-7; 7 bases align to TRBD2. Germline trimming cut 3 bases from V and 5 bases from J; bases unmatched to any gene: 7. CDR3 length: 14 amino acids. Germline CDR1 reads MNHEY; CDR2 reads SMNVEV (reference sequence). CDR3: CASSFVGGPDEQYF. Here the CDR3 DNA reads TGTGCCAGCAGTTTCGTGGGAGGGCCTGACGAGCAGTACTTC.

The chain is built from TRBV5-4 and TRBJ1-1; possible D gene TRBD1, 5 bases. Trimming cost V 6 bases and J 10 bases, with 16 bases left between them. CDR3 length: 12 amino acids. CDR1 and CDR2 (germline): SGHNT, YYREEE (reference sequence). CDR3: CASIPGDGGAFF. The CDR3 DNA reads as TGTGCCAGCATCCCGGGGGACGGGGGAGCTTTCTTT. Drawing the rest from reference TRBV5-4 and TRBJ1-1, the complete variable domain is ETGVTQSPTHLIKTRGQQVTLRCSSQSGHNTVSWYQQALGQGPQFIFQYYREEENGRGNFPPRFSGLQFPNYSSELNVNALELDDSALYLCASIPGDGGAFFGQGTRLTVV.

V and J are TRBV7-2 and TRBJ2-5; D perhaps matches TRBD1 (5 bases). Germline CDR1 SGHTA, CDR2 FQGNSA. The germline V and J ends were trimmed by 3 bases and 2 bases, with 7 bases remaining between them. This CDR3 region has 13 residues. CDR3 bases: TGTGCCAGCAGCTTTTACAGGCAAGAGACCCAGTACTTC. It translates to CASSFYRQETQYF.

The gene calls are TRBV7-8 and TRBJ1-2; 7 positions agree with TRBD1. Losses at the gene ends were 2 bases for V and 3 bases for J; bases not matched to a gene: 9. Germline V CDR1 and CDR2: SGHVS, FQNEAQ. This CDR3 contains 16 residues. The CDR3 reads CASSLNRNRGHYGYTF. The DNA for the CDR3 is TGTGCCAGCAGCTTAAATCGTAACAGGGGTCACTATGGCTACACCTTC.

The genes are TRBV11-2 and TRBJ2-2; D remains unclear. The V gene lost 5 bases and the J gene lost 0 bases, with 16 bases spanning the gap. The CDR3 has 17 amino acids. Per germline, CDR1 SGHAT and CDR2 FQNNGV. The DNA of the CDR3 is TGTGCCAGCAGCCTACGACCCCAAGCGCCGAACACCGGGGAGCTGTTTTTT. Encoded protein: CASSLRPQAPNTGELFF.

The chain uses TRBV11-3 and TRBJ2-1; D may be TRBD2 (6 bases). Trimming cost V 5 bases and J 15 bases, with 20 bases left between them. CDR1 is SGHNT, CDR2 YENEEA, per germline. The CDR3 runs 13 residues. In DNA, the CDR3 is TGTGCCAGCAGCCCAACAACCGGAGGGAACCCGTTCTTC. This translates into CASSPTTGGNPFF.

V gene TRBV4-3 combines with J gene TRBJ1-1; TRBD1 might be the D (5 bases). V was clipped by 2 bases and J by 2 bases, with 15 bases between them. Germline V gives CDR1 LGHNA, CDR2 YSLEER. This CDR3 comprises 16 residues. As DNA, the CDR3 is TGCGCCAGCAGCCAACGGGTTGACAGACCAAACACTGAAGCTTTCTTT. Translation: CASSQRVDRPNTEAFF.

This sequence joins TRBV7-9 and TRBJ2-1; D remains unclear. Per the germline V gene, CDR1 is SEHNR and CDR2 is FQNEAQ (reference sequence). Trimming removed 5 bases from V and 7 bases from J, with 9 bases in between. This CDR3 is 12 amino acids long. The CDR3 loop reads CASSRLPNEQFF. The CDR3 nucleotides read TGTGCCAGCAGCCGCCTACCTAATGAGCAGTTCTTC.

This chain joins TRBV15 and TRBJ1-5; perhaps TRBD1 as D (5 bases). Trimming took off 3 bases at V and 5 bases at J, with 17 bases between the two ends. Germline V gene data show CDR1 as LNHNV and CDR2 as YYDKDF (reference sequence). This CDR3 is built from 16 residues. As DNA, the CDR3 is TGTGCCACCAGCAGCGACAGTCGAACCTATTATCAGCCCCAGCATTTT. This translates into CATSSDSRTYYQPQHF.

This clone was counted a single time. The genes are TRBV3-1 (or the pseudogene TRBV3-2) and TRBJ2-2, with a tentative D call TRBD1 (5 bases). V lost 4 bases and J 1 base, leaving 7 bases between the germline ends. Germline-derived CDR1 and CDR2 are LGHDT and YNNKEL (reference sequence). CDR3 length equals 14 residues. CDR3 loop: CASSLTGNTGELFF. CDR3 nucleotides: TGTGCCAGCAGCCTTACAGGGAACACCGGGGAGCTGTTTTTT.